The subject of this entry is one T cell receptor (beta chain). Described treatment: oral pan-JAK inhibitor, 5-10 mg twice daily. In alopecia areata patients, both lesional scalp punch biopsies and peripheral blood were collected. Sequencing relied on a cDNA template that was reverse transcribed from extracted RNA. Produced via immunoSEQ multiplex PCR; TCRdb's table is partial and in-frame only. The repertoire holds around 19,000 clones, with just under 60% as singletons. This record comes from a study of CD8+ T cells in alopecia areata. Overall study: Each of the treated patients was given oral tofacitinib, 5 to 10 mg twice daily, for moderate-to-severe alopecia areata.

Germline values: CDR1 SGHTA, CDR2 FQGTGA. V gave up 9 bases and J gave up 3 bases, with 12 bases separating them. The CDR3 consists of 12 residues. This clonotype was obtained from a human donor with alopecia areata. The sequences come from skin, collected at week 4, from a patient treated with tofacitinib. The rearrangement joins TRBV7-3 to TRBJ2-7; D might be TRBD2 (7 bases). The CDR3 DNA reads as TGTGCCAGTCGGGGGGCGGACTACGAGCAGTACTTC. Translation gives CASRGADYEQYF.